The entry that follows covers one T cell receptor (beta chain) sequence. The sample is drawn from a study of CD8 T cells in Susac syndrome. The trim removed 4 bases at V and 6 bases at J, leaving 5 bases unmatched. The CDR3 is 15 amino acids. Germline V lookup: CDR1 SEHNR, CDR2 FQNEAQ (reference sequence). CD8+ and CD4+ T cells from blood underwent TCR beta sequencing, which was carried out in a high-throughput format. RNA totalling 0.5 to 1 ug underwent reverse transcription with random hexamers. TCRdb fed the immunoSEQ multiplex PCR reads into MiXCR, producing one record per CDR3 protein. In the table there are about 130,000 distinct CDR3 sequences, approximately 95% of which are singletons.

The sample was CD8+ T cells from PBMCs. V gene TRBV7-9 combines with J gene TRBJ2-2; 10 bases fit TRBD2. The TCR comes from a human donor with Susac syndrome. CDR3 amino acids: CASSSSSGSPGELFF. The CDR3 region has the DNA TGTGCCAGCAGCTCATCTAGCGGGAGCCCCGGGGAGCTGTTTTTT.